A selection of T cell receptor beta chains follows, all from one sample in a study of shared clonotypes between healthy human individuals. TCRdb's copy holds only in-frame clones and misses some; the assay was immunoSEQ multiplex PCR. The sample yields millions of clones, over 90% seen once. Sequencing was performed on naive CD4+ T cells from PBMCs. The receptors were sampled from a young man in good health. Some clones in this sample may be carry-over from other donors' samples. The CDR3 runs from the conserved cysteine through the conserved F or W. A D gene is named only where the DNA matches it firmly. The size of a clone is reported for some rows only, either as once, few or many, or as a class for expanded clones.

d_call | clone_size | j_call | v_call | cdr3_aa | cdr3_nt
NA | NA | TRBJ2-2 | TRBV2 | CASSDTGELFF | TGTGCCAGCAGTGACACCGGGGAGCTGTTTTTT
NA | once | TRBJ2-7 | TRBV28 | CASSFLAGPSYEQYF | TGTGCCAGCAGTTTTTTGGCGGGACCCTCCTACGAGCAGTACTTC
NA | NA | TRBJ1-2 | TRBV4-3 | CASSPTRTGPYGYTF | TGCGCCAGCAGCCCGACCCGAACAGGGCCCTATGGCTACACCTTC
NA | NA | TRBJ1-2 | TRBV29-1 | CSVERRSGLRNYGYTF | TGCAGCGTTGAAAGACGGTCAGGCCTCCGTAACTATGGCTACACCTTC
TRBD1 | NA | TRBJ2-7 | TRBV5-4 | CASSKGQHYEQYF | TGTGCCAGCAGCAAGGGACAGCACTACGAGCAGTACTTC
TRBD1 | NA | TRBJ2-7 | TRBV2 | CASSAGQGAFYEQYF | TGTGCCAGCAGTGCCGGACAGGGGGCGTTCTACGAGCAGTACTTC
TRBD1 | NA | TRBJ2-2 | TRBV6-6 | CASSITGTVNTGELFF | TGTGCCAGCAGCATCACCGGGACAGTAAACACCGGGGAGCTGTTTTTT
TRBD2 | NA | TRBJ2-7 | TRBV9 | CASSVGLAGNYEQYF | TGTGCCAGCAGCGTCGGACTAGCGGGCAACTACGAGCAGTACTTC
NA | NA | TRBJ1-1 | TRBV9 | CASSVSAAIMNTEAFF | TGTGCCAGCAGCGTCTCAGCTGCGATTATGAACACTGAAGCTTTCTTT
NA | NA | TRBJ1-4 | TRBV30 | CAWRAPRGYRANEKLFF | TGTGCCTGGAGAGCCCCCCGAGGGTACAGGGCGAATGAAAAACTGTTTTTT
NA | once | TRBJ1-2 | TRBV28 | CASSLLGPNYGYTF | TGTGCCAGCAGTTTATTGGGACCGAACTATGGCTACACCTTC
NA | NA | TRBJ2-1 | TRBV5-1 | CASSLSGVTSYNEQFF | TGCGCCAGCAGCTTGTCCGGGGTTACCTCCTACAATGAGCAGTTCTTC
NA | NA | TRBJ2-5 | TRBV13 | CASSLGVDSSKTQYF | TGTGCTAGCAGCTTAGGGGTTGACAGTTCAAAGACCCAGTACTTC
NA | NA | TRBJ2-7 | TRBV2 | CASSESATYEQYF | TGTGCCAGCAGTGAGTCAGCGACCTACGAGCAGTACTTC